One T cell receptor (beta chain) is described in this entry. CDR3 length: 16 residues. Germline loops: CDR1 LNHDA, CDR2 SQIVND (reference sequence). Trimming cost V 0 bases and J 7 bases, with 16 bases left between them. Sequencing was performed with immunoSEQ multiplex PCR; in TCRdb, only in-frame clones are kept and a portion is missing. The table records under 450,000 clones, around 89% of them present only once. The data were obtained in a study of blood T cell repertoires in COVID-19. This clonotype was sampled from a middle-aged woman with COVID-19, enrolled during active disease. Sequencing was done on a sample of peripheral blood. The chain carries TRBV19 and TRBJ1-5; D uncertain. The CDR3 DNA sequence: TGTGCCAGTAGTATAGACGAGGGCGGCTCGGGGCAGCCCCAGCATTTT. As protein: CASSIDEGGSGQPQHF.